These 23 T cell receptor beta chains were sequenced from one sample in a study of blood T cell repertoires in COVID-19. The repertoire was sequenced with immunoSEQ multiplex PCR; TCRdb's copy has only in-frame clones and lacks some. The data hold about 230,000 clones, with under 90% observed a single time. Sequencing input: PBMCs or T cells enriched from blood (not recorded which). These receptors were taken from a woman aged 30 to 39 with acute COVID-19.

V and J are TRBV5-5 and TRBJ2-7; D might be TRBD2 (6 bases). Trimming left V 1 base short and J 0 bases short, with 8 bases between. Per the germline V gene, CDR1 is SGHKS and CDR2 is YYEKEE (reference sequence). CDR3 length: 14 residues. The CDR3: CASSLLSGSYEQYF. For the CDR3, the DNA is TGTGCCAGCAGCTTGCTTAGCGGCTCCTACGAGCAGTACTTC.

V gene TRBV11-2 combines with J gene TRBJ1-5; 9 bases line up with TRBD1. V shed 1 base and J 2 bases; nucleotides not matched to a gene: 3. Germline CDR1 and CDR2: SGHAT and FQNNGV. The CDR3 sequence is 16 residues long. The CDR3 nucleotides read TGTGCCAGCAGCTTAGGGACAGGGGTTCGCAATCAGCCCCAGCATTTT. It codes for CASSLGTGVRNQPQHF.

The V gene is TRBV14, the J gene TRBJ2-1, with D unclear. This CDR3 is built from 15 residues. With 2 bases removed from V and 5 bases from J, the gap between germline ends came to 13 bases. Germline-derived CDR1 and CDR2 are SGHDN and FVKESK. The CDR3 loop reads CASSQSQQPHNEQFF. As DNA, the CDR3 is TGTGCCAGCAGCCAAAGTCAACAGCCCCACAATGAGCAGTTCTTC.

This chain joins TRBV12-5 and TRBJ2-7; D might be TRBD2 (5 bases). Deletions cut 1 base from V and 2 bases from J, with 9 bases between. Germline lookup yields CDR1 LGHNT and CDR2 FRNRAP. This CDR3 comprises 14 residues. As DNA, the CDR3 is TGTGCTAGTGGTTTGGGGCCGGGGACCTACGAGCAGTACTTC. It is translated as CASGLGPGTYEQYF.

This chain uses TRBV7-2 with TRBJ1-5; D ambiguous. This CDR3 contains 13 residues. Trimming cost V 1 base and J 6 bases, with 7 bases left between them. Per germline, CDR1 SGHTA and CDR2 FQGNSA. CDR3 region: CASSLEFSQPQHF. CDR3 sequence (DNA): TGTGCCAGCAGCTTAGAGTTTAGTCAGCCCCAGCATTTT.

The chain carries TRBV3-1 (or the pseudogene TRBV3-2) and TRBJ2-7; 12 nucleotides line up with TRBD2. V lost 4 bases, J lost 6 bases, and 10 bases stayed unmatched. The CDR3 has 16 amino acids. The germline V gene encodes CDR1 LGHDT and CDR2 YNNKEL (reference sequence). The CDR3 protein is CASSPRLLAGGREQYF. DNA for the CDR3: TGTGCCAGCAGCCCCAGGCTTCTAGCGGGGGGGCGCGAGCAGTACTTC.

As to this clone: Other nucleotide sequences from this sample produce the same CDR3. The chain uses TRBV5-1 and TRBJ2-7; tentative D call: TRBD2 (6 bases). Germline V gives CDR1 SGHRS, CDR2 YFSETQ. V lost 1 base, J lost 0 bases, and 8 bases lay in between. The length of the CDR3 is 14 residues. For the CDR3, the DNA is TGCGCCAGCAGCTTGTCCGGGAGCTCCTACGAGCAGTACTTC. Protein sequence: CASSLSGSSYEQYF.

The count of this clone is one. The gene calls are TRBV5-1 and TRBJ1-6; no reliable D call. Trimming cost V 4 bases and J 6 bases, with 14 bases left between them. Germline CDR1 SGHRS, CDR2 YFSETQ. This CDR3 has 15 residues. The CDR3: CASSQAAEPNSPLHF. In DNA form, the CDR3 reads TGCGCCAGCAGCCAAGCTGCGGAACCTAATTCACCCCTCCACTTT.

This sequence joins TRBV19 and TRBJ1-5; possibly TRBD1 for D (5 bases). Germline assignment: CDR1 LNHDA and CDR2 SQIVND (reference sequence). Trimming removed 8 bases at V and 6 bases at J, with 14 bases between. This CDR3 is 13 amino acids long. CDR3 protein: CASGWGGSQPQHF. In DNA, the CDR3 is TGTGCCAGTGGGTGGGGGGGTTCTCAGCCCCAGCATTTT. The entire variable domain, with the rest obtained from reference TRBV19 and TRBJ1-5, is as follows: DGGITQSPKYLFRKEGQNVTLSCEQNLNHDAMYWYRQDPGQGLRLIYYSQIVNDFQKGDIAEGYSVSREKKESFPLTVTSAQKNPTAFYLCASGWGGSQPQHFGDGTRLSIL.

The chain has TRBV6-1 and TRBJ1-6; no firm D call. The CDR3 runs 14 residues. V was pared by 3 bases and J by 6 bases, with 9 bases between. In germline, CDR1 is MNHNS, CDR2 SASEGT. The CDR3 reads CASSEVGLNSPLHF. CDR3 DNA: TGTGCCAGCAGTGAGGTTGGCCTTAATTCACCCCTCCACTTT.

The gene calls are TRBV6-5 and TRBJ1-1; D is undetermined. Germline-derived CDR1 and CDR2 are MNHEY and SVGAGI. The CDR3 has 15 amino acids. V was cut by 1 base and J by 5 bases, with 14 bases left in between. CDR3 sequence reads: CASSYWGTRGTEAFF. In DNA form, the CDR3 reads TGTGCCAGCAGTTACTGGGGAACCCGAGGGACTGAAGCTTTCTTT.

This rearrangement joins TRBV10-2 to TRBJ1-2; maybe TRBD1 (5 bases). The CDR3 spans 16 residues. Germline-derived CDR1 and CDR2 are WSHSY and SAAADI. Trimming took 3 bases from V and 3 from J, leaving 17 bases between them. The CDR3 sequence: CASSDVGPFDDYGYTF. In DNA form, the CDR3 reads TGCGCCAGCAGTGACGTGGGGCCCTTCGATGACTATGGCTACACCTTC.

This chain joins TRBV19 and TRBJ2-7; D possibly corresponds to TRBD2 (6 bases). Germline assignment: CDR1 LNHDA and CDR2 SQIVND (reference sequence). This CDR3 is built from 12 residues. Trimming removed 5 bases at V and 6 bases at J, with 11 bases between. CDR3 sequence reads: CASSPTGGEQYF. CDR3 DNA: TGTGCCAGTAGTCCCACCGGGGGCGAGCAGTACTTC.

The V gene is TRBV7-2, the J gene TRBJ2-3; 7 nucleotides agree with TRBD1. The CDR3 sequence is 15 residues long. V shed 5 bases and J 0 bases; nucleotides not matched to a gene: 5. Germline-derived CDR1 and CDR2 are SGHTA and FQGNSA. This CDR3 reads CASSLRDSSTDTQYF. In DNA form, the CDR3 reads TGTGCCAGCAGCCTCCGGGACAGCAGCACAGATACGCAGTATTTT.

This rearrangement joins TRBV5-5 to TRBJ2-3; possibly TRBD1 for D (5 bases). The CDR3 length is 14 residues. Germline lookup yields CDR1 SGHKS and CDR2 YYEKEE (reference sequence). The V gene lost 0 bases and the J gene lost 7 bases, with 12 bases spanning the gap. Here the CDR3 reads CASSLEAGRYTQYF. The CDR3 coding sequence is TGTGCCAGCAGCTTGGAGGCAGGGCGCTATACGCAGTATTTT.

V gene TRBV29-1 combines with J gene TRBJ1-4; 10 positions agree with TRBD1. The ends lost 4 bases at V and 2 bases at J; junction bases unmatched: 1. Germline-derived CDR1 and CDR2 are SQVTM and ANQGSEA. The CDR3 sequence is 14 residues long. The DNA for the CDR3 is TGCAGCGTTGGGGGACAGGGGACTAATGAAAAACTGTTTTTT. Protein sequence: CSVGGQGTNEKLFF.

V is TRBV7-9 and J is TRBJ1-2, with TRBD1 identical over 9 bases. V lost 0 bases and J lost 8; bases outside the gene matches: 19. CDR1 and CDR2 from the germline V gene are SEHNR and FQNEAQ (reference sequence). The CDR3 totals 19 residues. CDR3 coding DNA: TGTGCCAGCAGCTTAGCAAGGGTAGGACAGGGGCGAACTATGAGAGGCTACACCTTC. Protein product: CASSLARVGQGRTMRGYTF.

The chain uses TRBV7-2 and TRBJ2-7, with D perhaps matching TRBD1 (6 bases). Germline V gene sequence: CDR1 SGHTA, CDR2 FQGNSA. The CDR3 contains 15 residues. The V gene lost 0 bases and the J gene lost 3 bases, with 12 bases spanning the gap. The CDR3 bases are TGTGCCAGCAGCTTAGCTTTGGGGGCGAACTACGAGCAGTACTTC. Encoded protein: CASSLALGANYEQYF.

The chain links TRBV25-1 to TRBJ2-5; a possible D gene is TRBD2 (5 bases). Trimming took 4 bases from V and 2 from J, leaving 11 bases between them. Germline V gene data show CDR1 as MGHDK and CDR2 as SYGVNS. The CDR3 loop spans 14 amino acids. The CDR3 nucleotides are TGTGCCAGCAGTGTGTCTAGGACTCAAGAGACCCAGTACTTC. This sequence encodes CASSVSRTQETQYF. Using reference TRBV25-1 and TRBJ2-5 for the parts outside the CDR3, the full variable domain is EADIYQTPRYLVIGTGKKITLECSQTMGHDKMYWYQQDPGMELHLIHYSYGVNSTEKGDLSSESTVSRIRTEHFPLTLESARPSHTSQYLCASSVSRTQETQYFGPGTRLLVL.

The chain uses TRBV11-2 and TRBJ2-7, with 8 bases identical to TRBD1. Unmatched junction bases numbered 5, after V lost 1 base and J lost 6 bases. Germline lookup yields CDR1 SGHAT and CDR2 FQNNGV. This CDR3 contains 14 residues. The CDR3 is CASSLGTGKAEQYF. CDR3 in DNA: TGTGCCAGCAGCTTAGGGACAGGGAAGGCCGAGCAGTACTTC.

CDR3 DNA: TGTGCCAGCAGCTTGGTCGGACAAAACTATGGCTACACCTTC. Translation gives CASSLVGQNYGYTF. The J gene is TRBJ1-2, the V gene TRBV5-5, with D perhaps matching TRBD1 (5 bases). The CDR3 consists of 14 residues. The V and J ends lost 0 bases and 2 bases respectively, with 8 bases between them. The germline V gene has CDR1 SGHKS and CDR2 YYEKEE (reference sequence).

The chain's CDR3 is CASSDREDFYEQYF. The CDR3 DNA sequence: TGCGCCAGCAGCGACAGGGAAGACTTCTACGAGCAGTACTTC. The chain joins TRBV5-1 to TRBJ2-7, with 7 bases lining up with TRBD1. Germline V CDR1 and CDR2: SGHRS, YFSETQ. The CDR3 is made up of 14 amino acids. V shed 4 bases, J shed 3 bases, and the junction held 7 bases outside the gene matches. Full variable domain (outside the CDR3, taken from reference TRBV5-1 and TRBJ2-7): KAGVTQTPRYLIKTRGQQVTLSCSPISGHRSVSWYQQTPGQGLQFLFEYFSETQRNKGNFPGRFSGRQFSNSRSEMNVSTLELGDSALYLCASSDREDFYEQYFGPGTRLTVT.

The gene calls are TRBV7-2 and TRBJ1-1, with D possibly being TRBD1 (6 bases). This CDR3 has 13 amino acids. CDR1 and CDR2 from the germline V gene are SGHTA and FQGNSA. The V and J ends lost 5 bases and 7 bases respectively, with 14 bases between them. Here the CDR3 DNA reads TGTGCCAGCAGCATGGACAGAATAGGTGAAGCTTTCTTT. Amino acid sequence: CASSMDRIGEAFF.